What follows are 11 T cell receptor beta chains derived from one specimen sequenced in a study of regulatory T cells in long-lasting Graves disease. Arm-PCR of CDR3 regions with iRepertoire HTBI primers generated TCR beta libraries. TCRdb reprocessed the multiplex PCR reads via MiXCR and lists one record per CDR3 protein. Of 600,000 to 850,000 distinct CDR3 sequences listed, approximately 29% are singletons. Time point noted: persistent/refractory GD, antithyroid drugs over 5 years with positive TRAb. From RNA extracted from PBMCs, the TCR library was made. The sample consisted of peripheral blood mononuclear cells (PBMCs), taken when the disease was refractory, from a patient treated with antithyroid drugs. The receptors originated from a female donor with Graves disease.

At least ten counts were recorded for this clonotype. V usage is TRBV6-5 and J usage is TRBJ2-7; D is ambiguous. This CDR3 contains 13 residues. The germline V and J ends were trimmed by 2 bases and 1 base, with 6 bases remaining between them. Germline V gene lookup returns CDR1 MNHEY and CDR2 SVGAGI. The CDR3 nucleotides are TGTGCCAGCAGTTACGTCCGATCCTACGAGCAGTACTTC. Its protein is CASSYVRSYEQYF.

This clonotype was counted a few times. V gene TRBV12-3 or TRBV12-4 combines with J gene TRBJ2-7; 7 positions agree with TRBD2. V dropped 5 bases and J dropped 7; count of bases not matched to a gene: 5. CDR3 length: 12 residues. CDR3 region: CASSEPGGEQYF. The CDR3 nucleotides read TGTGCCAGCAGTGAACCCGGGGGGGAGCAGTACTTC.

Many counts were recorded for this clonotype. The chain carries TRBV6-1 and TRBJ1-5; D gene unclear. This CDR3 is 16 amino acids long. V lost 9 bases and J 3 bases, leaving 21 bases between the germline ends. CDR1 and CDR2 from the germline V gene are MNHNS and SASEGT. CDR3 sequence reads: CASTLSGSTANQPQHF. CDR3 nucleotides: TGTGCCAGTACCCTATCCGGTTCCACGGCCAATCAGCCCCAGCATTTT.

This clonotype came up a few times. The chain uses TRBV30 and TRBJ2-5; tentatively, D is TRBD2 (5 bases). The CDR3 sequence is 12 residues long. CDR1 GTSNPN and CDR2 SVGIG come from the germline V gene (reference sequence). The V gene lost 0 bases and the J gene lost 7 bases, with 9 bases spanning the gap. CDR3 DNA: TGTGCCTGGAGTGTGGGAAGCGGGACCCAGTACTTC. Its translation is CAWSVGSGTQYF. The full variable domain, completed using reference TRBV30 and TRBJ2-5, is SQTIHQWPATLVQPVGSPLSLECTVEGTSNPNLYWYRQAAGRGLQLLFYSVGIGQISSEVPQNLSASRPQDRQFILSSKKLLLSDSGFYLCAWSVGSGTQYFGPGTRLLVL.

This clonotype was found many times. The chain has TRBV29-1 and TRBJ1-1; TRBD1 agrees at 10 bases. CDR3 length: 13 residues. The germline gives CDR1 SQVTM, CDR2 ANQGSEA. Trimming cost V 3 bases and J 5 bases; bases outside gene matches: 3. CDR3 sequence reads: CSVDRDRGTEAFF. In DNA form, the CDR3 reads TGCAGCGTTGATCGGGACAGGGGTACTGAAGCTTTCTTT.

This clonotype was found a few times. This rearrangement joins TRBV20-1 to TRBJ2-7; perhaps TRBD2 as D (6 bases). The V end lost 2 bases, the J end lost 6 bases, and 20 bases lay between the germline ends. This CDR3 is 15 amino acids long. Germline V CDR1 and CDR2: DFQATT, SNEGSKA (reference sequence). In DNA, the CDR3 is TGCAGTGCTAGATCTATGGGGACTGCCGCGTCCGAGCAGTACTTC. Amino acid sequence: CSARSMGTAASEQYF.

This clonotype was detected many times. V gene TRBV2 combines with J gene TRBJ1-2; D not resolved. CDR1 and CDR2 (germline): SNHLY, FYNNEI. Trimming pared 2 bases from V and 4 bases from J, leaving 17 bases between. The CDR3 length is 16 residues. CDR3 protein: CASSEIGSARIYGYTF. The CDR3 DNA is TGTGCCAGCAGTGAAATAGGATCGGCTCGTATCTATGGCTACACCTTC. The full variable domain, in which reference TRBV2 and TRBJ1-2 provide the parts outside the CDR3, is EPEVTQTPSHQVTQMGQEVILRCVPISNHLYFYWYRQILGQKVEFLVSFYNNEISEKSEIFDDQFSVERPDGSNFTLKIRSTKLEDSAMYFCASSEIGSARIYGYTFGSGTRLTVV.

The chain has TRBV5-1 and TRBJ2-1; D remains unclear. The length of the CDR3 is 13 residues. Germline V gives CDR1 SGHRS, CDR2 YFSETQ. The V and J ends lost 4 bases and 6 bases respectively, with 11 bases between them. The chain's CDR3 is CASSDGASNEQFF. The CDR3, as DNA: TGCGCCAGCAGCGATGGAGCGTCCAATGAGCAGTTCTTC.

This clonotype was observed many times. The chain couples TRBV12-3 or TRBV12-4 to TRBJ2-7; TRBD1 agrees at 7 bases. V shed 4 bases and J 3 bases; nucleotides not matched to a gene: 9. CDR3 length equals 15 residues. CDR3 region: CASSSSRDSLYEQYF. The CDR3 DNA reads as TGTGCCAGCAGTTCTAGCCGGGACAGCCTCTACGAGCAGTACTTC.

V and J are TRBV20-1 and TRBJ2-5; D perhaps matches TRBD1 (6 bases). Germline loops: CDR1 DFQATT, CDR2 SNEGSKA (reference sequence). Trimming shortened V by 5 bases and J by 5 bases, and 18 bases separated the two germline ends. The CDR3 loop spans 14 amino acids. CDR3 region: CSAFSGAQVETQYF. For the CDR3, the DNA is TGCAGTGCTTTTTCAGGGGCTCAAGTGGAGACCCAGTACTTC.

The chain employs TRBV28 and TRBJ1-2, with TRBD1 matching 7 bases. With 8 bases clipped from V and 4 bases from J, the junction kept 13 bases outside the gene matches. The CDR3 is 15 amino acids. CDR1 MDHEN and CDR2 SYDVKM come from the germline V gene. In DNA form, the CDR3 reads TGTGCCAGCTCACCACCCTACAGGGGCGGCTATGGCTACACCTTC. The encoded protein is CASSPPYRGGYGYTF.